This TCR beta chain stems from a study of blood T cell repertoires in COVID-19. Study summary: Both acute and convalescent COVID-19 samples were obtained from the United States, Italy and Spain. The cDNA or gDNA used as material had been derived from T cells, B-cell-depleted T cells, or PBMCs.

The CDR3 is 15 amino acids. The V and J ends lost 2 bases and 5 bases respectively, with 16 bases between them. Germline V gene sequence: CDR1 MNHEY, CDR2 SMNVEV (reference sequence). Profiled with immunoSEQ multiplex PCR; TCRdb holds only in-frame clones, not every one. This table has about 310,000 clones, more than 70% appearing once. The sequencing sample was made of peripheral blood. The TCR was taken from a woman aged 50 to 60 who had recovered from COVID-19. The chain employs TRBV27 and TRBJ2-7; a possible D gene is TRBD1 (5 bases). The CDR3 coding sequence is TGTGCCAGCAGTTTAAGTCGGCAGGGCGGCCACGAGCAGTACTTC. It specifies CASSLSRQGGHEQYF.